The T cell receptor (beta chain) under discussion was sequenced for a study of T cell changes during pregnancy in multiple sclerosis. With 4 bases clipped from V and 6 bases from J, the junction kept 3 bases outside the gene matches. The CDR3 loop spans 13 amino acids. CDR1 SNHLY and CDR2 FYNNEI come from the germline V gene. Some clones are missing from TCRdb's copy, which holds only in-frame ones; the method was immunoSEQ multiplex PCR. Of about 21,000 clones listed, 75% to 95% were seen once; the top ten hold 0.55% to 0.7%. The sequence came from a female donor with multiple sclerosis, enrolled in a pregnancy study. The gene calls are TRBV2 and TRBJ1-2, with 9 bases aligning to TRBD1. The sample consisted of CD4+ T cells from peripheral blood mononuclear cells, taken in the third trimester of pregnancy. CDR3 in amino acids: CASSAGTGNGYTF. DNA of the CDR3: TGTGCCAGCAGTGCCGGGACAGGGAATGGCTACACCTTC.